This passage covers 18 T cell receptor beta chains from one sample sequenced in a study of T cells in Graves' hyperthyroidism and ophthalmopathy. Amplified TCR beta CDR3 regions derived from RNA transcripts. The study used the HTBI primer set for a first-round RT-PCR of the TCR CDR3. TCRdb re-called the multiplex PCR reads through MiXCR, storing one row per CDR3 protein. The table has 690,000 or so distinct CDR3 sequences, under 20% seen once. Sequencing input: blood. These TCRs come from a woman aged 45-65 years with Graves' hyperthyroidism that later progressed to Graves' ophthalmopathy.

This clonotype was picked up a small number of times. The rearrangement joins TRBV6-1 to TRBJ2-1; 11 bases fit TRBD2. Per the germline V gene, CDR1 is MNHNS and CDR2 is SASEGT. The CDR3 length is 15 residues. V trimming: 6 bases; J trimming: 10 bases; junction bases outside the gene matches: 11. The CDR3 is CASRPGLAASEEQFF. CDR3 sequence (DNA): TGTGCCAGCAGACCGGGACTAGCGGCTTCTGAAGAGCAGTTCTTC.

This clonotype was observed a few times. The CDR3 nucleotides are TGTGCCAGCAGTTATGGGGCCGGGAATCAGCCCCAGCATTTT. Translating it yields CASSYGAGNQPQHF. The rearrangement links TRBV6-2 or TRBV6-3 to TRBJ1-5; D is perhaps TRBD1 (5 bases). CDR1 is MNHEY, CDR2 SVGEGT, per germline. Trimming pared 3 bases from V and 4 bases from J, leaving 10 bases between. This CDR3 region has 14 residues.

This clonotype was picked up a small number of times. The chain couples TRBV15 to TRBJ2-6; either TRBD1 or TRBD2 may fit D (5 bases each). Germline CDR1 and CDR2: LNHNV and YYDKDF (reference sequence). The CDR3 runs 15 residues. The germline V and J ends were trimmed by 1 base and 4 bases, with 8 bases remaining between them. CDR3 loop: CATSRGGAGANVLTF. The DNA for the CDR3 is TGTGCCACCAGCAGAGGAGGGGCCGGGGCCAACGTCCTGACTTTC.

In its sample, this clonotype was seen a few times. The rearrangement links TRBV13 to TRBJ1-1, with 7 bases lining up with TRBD1. The CDR3 runs 13 residues. Trimming removed 10 bases from V and 2 bases from J; junction bases left unmatched: 7. Germline CDR1 reads PRHDT; CDR2 reads FYEKMQ (reference sequence). The CDR3 region has the DNA TGTGCCACAGACAGGGCTCTAAACACTGAAGCTTTCTTT. This translates into CATDRALNTEAFF.

There are many counts of this clonotype. The chain is built from TRBV6-1 and TRBJ1-1; the D gene is possibly TRBD1 (6 bases). Germline V gene data show CDR1 as MNHNS and CDR2 as SASEGT. The CDR3 runs to 18 residues. The ends were cut back, 5 bases at V and 0 bases at J, with 22 bases in the middle. CDR3 sequence (DNA): TGTGCCAGCAGTTATGAGGGGGGAATCTCCCTGATGAACACTGAAGCTTTCTTT. Amino acid sequence: CASSYEGGISLMNTEAFF.

This clonotype has at least ten counts. The chain couples TRBV7-6 to TRBJ2-5; D gene uncertain. The V end was cut by 1 base, the J end by 7 bases, with 4 bases between. The CDR3 extends over 11 amino acids. Looked up from germline, CDR1 is SGHVS and CDR2 is FNYEAQ. This CDR3 is CASSLERTQYF. The CDR3 DNA reads TGTGCCAGCAGCTTAGAGAGGACCCAGTACTTC.

This chain connects TRBV4-2 to TRBJ2-1, with D maybe TRBD2 (6 bases). The CDR3 extends over 16 amino acids. Germline-derived CDR1 and CDR2 are LGHNA and YNFKEQ. V dropped 0 bases and J dropped 6 bases, with 15 bases sitting between them. The CDR3 loop reads CASSQDRAGSGNEQFF. As DNA, the CDR3 is TGTGCCAGCAGCCAAGACAGGGCGGGAAGCGGCAATGAGCAGTTCTTC.

This clonotype occurred many times. The rearrangement joins TRBV11-1 to TRBJ2-1, with a possible D match to TRBD1 (5 bases). Germline CDR1 reads SGHAT; CDR2 reads FQDESV (reference sequence). Trimming left V 4 bases short and J 9 bases short, with 10 bases between. CDR3 length equals 12 residues. CDR3 nucleotide sequence: TGTGCCAGCAGCTCGACAGCCCTTGAGCAGTTCTTC. Its protein is CASSSTALEQFF.

This clonotype occurred a few times. The rearrangement joins TRBV5-4 to TRBJ1-1; TRBD1 matches at 9 bases. Germline V gene lookup returns CDR1 SGHNT and CDR2 YYREEE (reference sequence). This CDR3 comprises 15 residues. V lost 4 bases and J lost 7; bases outside the gene matches: 11. CDR3 amino acids: CASSAGTGLGGEAFF. DNA of the CDR3: TGTGCCAGCAGCGCCGGGACAGGGCTCGGGGGTGAAGCTTTCTTT.

This clonotype was recorded many times. The V and J genes are TRBV11-2 and TRBJ2-7; 7 bases are shared with TRBD2. The CDR3 is 16 amino acids. Trimming removed 3 bases from V and 2 bases from J; junction bases left unmatched: 10. CDR1 is SGHAT and CDR2 is FQNNGV in the germline V gene. This chain's CDR3 is CASSLSRLAATYEQYF. The CDR3 region has the DNA TGTGCCAGCAGCTTGAGTCGGCTAGCGGCTACCTACGAGCAGTACTTC.

The chain employs TRBV6-1 and TRBJ1-4; D is undetermined. Germline CDR1 and CDR2: MNHNS and SASEGT. V lost 5 bases, J lost 3 bases, and 10 bases lay in between. The CDR3 is made up of 14 amino acids. The CDR3 DNA reads as TGTGCCAGCAGTTACACACACTCTAATGAAAAACTGTTTTTT. Translating gives CASSYTHSNEKLFF.

This clonotype turned up a few times. This sequence joins TRBV12-3 or TRBV12-4 and TRBJ2-1, with 8 bases identical to TRBD2. Germline trimming cut 2 bases from V and 10 bases from J; bases unmatched to any gene: 7. The CDR3 is 14 residues long. The CDR3 region is CASSLLGGAEEQFF. CDR3 DNA sequence: TGTGCCAGCAGTTTACTCGGGGGGGCGGAGGAGCAGTTCTTC.

The V and J genes are TRBV5-1 and TRBJ2-1; D might be TRBD1 or TRBD2, each matching 5 bases. V was cut by 3 bases and J by 10 bases, with 11 bases left in between. The CDR3 runs 12 residues. Germline V lookup: CDR1 SGHRS, CDR2 YFSETQ. The DNA for the CDR3 is TGCGCCAGCAGCTCCGGGGCTAGGGAGCAGTTCTTC. Protein: CASSSGAREQFF.

The chain recombines TRBV6-1 with TRBJ1-5, with D possibly being TRBD1 (6 bases). Germline values: CDR1 MNHNS, CDR2 SASEGT. This CDR3 has 16 residues. Trimming cost V 7 bases and J 3 bases, with 19 bases left between them. The CDR3 here is CASTIGGRAFNQPQHF. DNA of the CDR3: TGTGCCAGCACCATTGGGGGCAGGGCTTTCAATCAGCCCCAGCATTTT.

This clonotype was counted at least ten times. As DNA, the CDR3 is TGTGCCAGCAGCTTGGCTAGCGGGGGGGCCCCCACAGATACGCAGTATTTT. Translated: CASSLASGGAPTDTQYF. The rearrangement joins TRBV7-2 to TRBJ2-3, with 12 bases that match TRBD2. The CDR3 has 17 amino acids. J lost 2 bases, V lost 3 bases, and 6 bases had no gene match. CDR1 is SGHTA and CDR2 is FQGNSA in the germline V gene.

The chain carries TRBV7-9 and TRBJ2-3, with 12 bases identical to TRBD2. The CDR3 length is 16 residues. The V gene end was trimmed by 5 bases and the J gene end by 0 bases; junction bases not matched to a gene: 3. Germline lookup yields CDR1 SEHNR and CDR2 FQNEAQ (reference sequence). The CDR3 reads CASSRTSGASTDTQYF. The CDR3 DNA is TGTGCCAGCAGCAGGACTAGCGGGGCTAGCACAGATACGCAGTATTTT. Supplemented by reference TRBV7-9 and TRBJ2-3, the full variable domain reads DTGVSQNPRHKITKRGQNVTFRCDPISEHNRLYWYRQTLGQGPEFLTYFQNEAQLEKSRLLSDRFSAERPKGSFSTLEIQRTEQGDSAMYLCASSRTSGASTDTQYFGPGTRLTVL.

The table lists this clonotype with a few counts. This chain joins TRBV6-1 and TRBJ1-2; 10 bases agree with TRBD1. CDR3 length equals 17 residues. The germline V gene has CDR1 MNHNS and CDR2 SASEGT. With V trimmed by 6 bases and J by 4 bases, 14 bases remained unmatched. The CDR3 bases are TGTGCCAGCAGCCACAATTCCGGGACAGGGGACCCCTATGGCTACACCTTC. Encoded protein: CASSHNSGTGDPYGYTF.

Concerning this clonotype: It may be a read error: a sequence one base away is much more abundant. The rearrangement joins TRBV6-5 to TRBJ2-5; 10 nucleotides agree with TRBD2. J gave up 1 base and V 0 bases, and 5 bases lay outside the gene matches. Germline V gene lookup returns CDR1 MNHEY and CDR2 SVGAGI. The CDR3 has 17 residues. The CDR3 spells CASSYSGAGGTQETQYF. CDR3 sequence (DNA): TGTGCCAGCAGTTACTCAGGAGCGGGGGGGACCCAAGAGACCCAGTACTTC.